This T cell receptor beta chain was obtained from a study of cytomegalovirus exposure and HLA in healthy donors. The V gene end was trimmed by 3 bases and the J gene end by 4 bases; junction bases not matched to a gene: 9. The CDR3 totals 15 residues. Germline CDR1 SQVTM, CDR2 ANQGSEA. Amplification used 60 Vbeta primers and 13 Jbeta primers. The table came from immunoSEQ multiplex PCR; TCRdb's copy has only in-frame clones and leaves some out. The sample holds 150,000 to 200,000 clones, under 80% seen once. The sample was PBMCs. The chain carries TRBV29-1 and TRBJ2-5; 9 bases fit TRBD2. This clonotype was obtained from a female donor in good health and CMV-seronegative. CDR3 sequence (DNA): TGCAGCGTTGAGGCGGGAGGGGCAGGGGGAGAGACCCAGTACTTC. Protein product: CSVEAGGAGGETQYF.